The 19 T cell receptor beta chains reported below all come from one sample, sequenced in a study of T cells expressing NK-cell markers. TCRdb re-called the 5' RACE reads and gives one entry per CDR3 protein, without DNA. This listing includes about 170,000 distinct CDR3 sequences. Sequenced sample: blood T cells: a sorted CD56 or NKG2C T cell subset, CD4+ or CD8+ T cells, or bulk PBMC T cells (not recorded which). These receptors all come from a man aged 18 to 69 in good health.

The gene calls are TRBV2 and TRBJ2-7. This CDR3 is built from 13 residues. CDR1 SNHLY and CDR2 FYNNEI come from the germline V gene. This CDR3 reads CASIRQDSYEQYF.

The chain combines TRBV4-2 with TRBJ2-2; TCRdb names TRBD2, which stays unverified in the absence of DNA. Looked up from germline, CDR1 is LGHNA and CDR2 is YNFKEQ. This CDR3 has 18 residues. The CDR3 loop reads CASSPTLSSGGSPGELFF.

The chain employs TRBV20-1 and TRBJ1-5; the TCRdb D gene call, TRBD1, has no DNA to confirm it. Germline CDR1 is DFQATT and CDR2 is SNEGSKA (reference sequence). The CDR3 runs 13 residues. This chain's CDR3 is CSARGPDRQPQHF.

This chain links TRBV7-9 with TRBJ2-1; TCRdb's D gene call, TRBD1, goes unchecked for lack of DNA. Germline CDR1 is SEHNR and CDR2 is FQNEAQ (reference sequence). This CDR3 contains 16 residues. The CDR3 loop reads CASSLGIREGGDEQFF.

This chain joins TRBV2 and TRBJ2-7; with no DNA, the TCRdb D assignment of TRBD2 cannot be verified. CDR1 and CDR2 from the germline V gene are SNHLY and FYNNEI. This CDR3 has 15 amino acids. CDR3 residues: CASSESRALSYEQYF.

The V and J genes are TRBV20-1 and TRBJ1-3. Looked up from germline, CDR1 is DFQATT and CDR2 is SNEGSKA (reference sequence). The CDR3 runs to 13 residues. CDR3: CSARLISGNTIYF.

This sequence joins TRBV28 and TRBJ2-7; no DNA is available, so the TRBD1 call from TCRdb remains unchecked. The germline V gene has CDR1 MDHEN and CDR2 SYDVKM. The CDR3 contains 15 residues. This CDR3 reads CASRRRQGIPYEQYF.

This chain uses TRBV12-3 or TRBV12-4 with TRBJ1-3. The CDR3 spans 18 residues. The CDR3 loop reads CASSLGGEVWTSGNTIYF.

J is TRBJ1-6 and V is TRBV12-3 or TRBV12-4; TCRdb calls TRBD1, which cannot be checked without DNA. The CDR3 runs to 16 residues. The CDR3 sequence: CASSLGTDSYNSPLHF.

V usage is TRBV5-1 and J usage is TRBJ1-6; the D call from TCRdb, TRBD1, cannot be confirmed without DNA. The CDR3 consists of 15 residues. CDR1 and CDR2 from the germline V gene are SGHRS and YFSETQ. The CDR3 here is CASSLVGGQNSPLHF.

The chain carries TRBV4-2 and TRBJ1-5. The CDR3 spans 16 residues. Per germline, CDR1 LGHNA and CDR2 YNFKEQ. The CDR3 is CASSQDRRRPWEPQHF.

The rearrangement uses TRBV5-1 and TRBJ2-7; with no DNA, the TCRdb D assignment of TRBD1 cannot be verified. The CDR3 contains 15 residues. Germline loops: CDR1 SGHRS, CDR2 YFSETQ. CDR3 region: CASSPRGGDSYEQYF.

This chain joins TRBV28 and TRBJ1-2; TCRdb proposes TRBD1, but this gene call is untestable without DNA. Germline assignment: CDR1 MDHEN and CDR2 SYDVKM. The CDR3 is 14 amino acids. The CDR3 is CASSPEQGYYGYTF.

The gene calls are TRBV12-3 or TRBV12-4 and TRBJ2-7; no DNA is available, so the TRBD1 call from TCRdb remains unchecked. The length of the CDR3 is 13 residues. The CDR3 loop is CASSFSRVKEQYF.

This chain links TRBV7-8 with TRBJ2-2. CDR1 and CDR2 from the germline V gene are SGHVS and FQNEAQ. This CDR3 is built from 14 residues. CDR3: CASSGRWNTGELFF.

This chain uses TRBV15 with TRBJ1-4; TCRdb proposes TRBD1, but this gene call is untestable without DNA. Looked up from germline, CDR1 is LNHNV and CDR2 is YYDKDF (reference sequence). This CDR3 comprises 15 residues. CDR3 sequence: CATSPTDRGNEKLFF.

The chain has TRBV2 and TRBJ2-2; with no DNA, the TCRdb D assignment of TRBD1 cannot be verified. The CDR3 covers 16 residues. Germline loops: CDR1 SNHLY, CDR2 FYNNEI. Here the CDR3 reads CASSEQGGLTTGELFF.

This chain connects TRBV7-6 to TRBJ1-1. Germline lookup yields CDR1 SGHVS and CDR2 FNYEAQ. The CDR3 loop spans 14 amino acids. The CDR3: CASSLVDRETEAFF.

The genes are TRBV6-2 or TRBV6-3 and TRBJ2-2; TCRdb designates TRBD1, a call that cannot be tested without DNA. The CDR3 is 14 amino acids. Germline assignment: CDR1 MNHEY and CDR2 SVGEGT. Here the CDR3 reads CASKGRTDTGELFF.